This T cell receptor beta chain emerged from a study of cytomegalovirus exposure and HLA in healthy donors. Looking at the study overall: Within the Caucasian-associated ancestry cluster were 81% of the 398 genotyped donors.

The PCR employed 60 Vbeta primers together with 13 Jbeta primers. Assay used: immunoSEQ multiplex PCR; TCRdb lists only in-frame clones, some missing. The table lists approximately 110,000 clones, about 84% of them singletons. These donors counted as nominally healthy when sampled, but unrecorded immune exposures were likely. Germline CDR1 SNHLY, CDR2 FYNNEI. The CDR3 is made up of 14 amino acids. The junction had 6 bases not matched to a gene; V was cut back by 8 bases and J by 3 bases. Findings and caveats of the study: A later analysis revealed that TCR association rates differed between HLA loci, peaking at DRB1 and bottoming out at HLA-C. Earlier findings revealed that most TCR beta V segments proved productive either about 87% or about 30% of the time.

To note about this clone: Its antigen is as yet unknown.

This clonotype was obtained from a middle-aged man in good health and CMV-seronegative. This chain connects TRBV2 to TRBJ2-2, with 7 bases fitting TRBD1. The source material was PBMCs. CDR3 sequence (DNA): TGTGCCAGCTCTTACAGGGGAGACACCGGGGAGCTGTTTTTT. The encoded protein is CASSYRGDTGELFF.